The 3 T cell receptor beta chains below were found in one sample sequenced in a study of TIL therapy for anti-PD-1-resistant metastatic lung cancer. The libraries were made with immunoSEQ v3. The method was immunoSEQ multiplex PCR; TCRdb's version includes in-frame clones alone and lacks a portion of them. This table holds around 20,000 clones, about 79% found once. Time point: pre-treatment sample, taken before nivolumab and TIL therapy. The sample consisted of blood, taken at baseline. The receptors here all came from a person aged 25-80 years with non-small cell lung cancer.

This chain connects TRBV28 to TRBJ2-5, with unresolved D. This CDR3 has 12 residues. The ends were cut back, 6 bases at V and 5 bases at J, with 10 bases in the middle. Germline CDR1 MDHEN, CDR2 SYDVKM. CDR3 DNA: TGTGCCAGCAGACGTGCTTTGGAGACCCAGTACTTC. It specifies CASRRALETQYF.

The genes are TRBV5-5 and TRBJ2-7; 7 bases fit TRBD1. The CDR3 spans 16 residues. Germline loops: CDR1 SGHKS, CDR2 YYEKEE (reference sequence). Unmatched junction bases numbered 15, after V lost 2 bases and J lost 7 bases. The CDR3 region is CASSFEDRRFSWEQYF. As DNA, the CDR3 is TGTGCCAGCAGCTTTGAGGACAGGCGTTTTTCGTGGGAGCAGTACTTC.

The chain carries TRBV5-6 and TRBJ2-3; possible D gene TRBD2, 5 bases. This CDR3 spans 17 amino acids. Germline V lookup: CDR1 SGHDT, CDR2 YYEEEE. The V end lost 2 bases, the J end lost 0 bases, and 16 bases lay between the germline ends. The CDR3 DNA is TGTGCCAGCAGCTTTATTTCAGCGGTGTCTAGCACAGATACGCAGTATTTT. Its protein product is CASSFISAVSSTDTQYF.